The source of this T cell receptor beta chain is a study of pediatric ulcerative colitis. The wider study: Ulcerative colitis patients had pancolitis or left-sided colitis, with confirming histology.

The study's findings and limits: Total lymphocyte DNA, not sorted subsets, was the template. Substantially fewer templates came from a couple of patients' blood samples.

Samples were sequenced at Survey level, maximum 500,000 reads. The protocol was immunoSEQ multiplex PCR, while the TCRdb copy is restricted to in-frame clones and leaves out a portion. The table lists roughly 30,000 clones, 82% of them singletons, with approximately 4% in the top ten. The CDR3 length is 14 residues. Losses at the gene ends were 0 bases for V and 3 bases for J; bases not matched to a gene: 2. Germline V gene lookup returns CDR1 SGHKS and CDR2 YYEKEE (reference sequence). Concerning this clone itself: Its antigen remains unidentified.

The sequence derives from a boy aged 10-17 years with severe ulcerative colitis. The sample comprised blood. This rearrangement joins TRBV5-5 to TRBJ1-2; 7 nucleotides agree with TRBD1. The CDR3 is CASSLGGQHYGYTF. CDR3 DNA: TGTGCCAGCAGCTTGGGGGGACAGCACTATGGCTACACCTTC.